This T cell receptor beta chain was retrieved from a study of blood T cell repertoires in COVID-19. Study as a whole: COVID-19 samples from acute and convalescent phases originated in the United States, Italy and Spain. The analysed material was cDNA or gDNA that came from T cells, B-cell-depleted T cells, or PBMCs.

This CDR3 is 14 amino acids long. CDR1 and CDR2 (germline): MNHEY, SMNVEV (reference sequence). With 4 bases removed from V and 11 bases from J, the gap between germline ends came to 17 bases. Original methodology: From reference gene primer amplification, estimates of nucleated cell counts were derived. Repertoires were generated with immunoSEQ multiplex PCR, while TCRdb's copy carries only in-frame clones and drops some. V and J calls plus clone size are reproduced from that table; the DNA served to infer D and trimming. In the table there are roughly 100,000 clones, approximately 87% of which are singletons.

Sequencing was carried out using peripheral blood. The rearrangement links TRBV27 to TRBJ1-4; maybe TRBD1 (6 bases). This TCR was sampled from a human donor in a cohort sampled during active COVID-19. The CDR3: CASSSGPSQGKLFF. The DNA of the CDR3 is TGTGCCAGCAGTTCAGGACCGTCCCAGGGGAAACTGTTTTTT.